The source of this TCR beta chain is a study of cytomegalovirus exposure and HLA in healthy donors. Each donor's status was that of a healthy bone marrow donor. General study results and limits: There were some public TCRs occurring in many donors, but most TCR sequences were rare. In a later analysis, a missense DCLRE1C variant was linked to TCR beta V- and J-gene trimming. Across donors, presence/absence analyses took sequencing depth to be roughly uniform.

As concerns this clone: The target antigen is unknown. This sample includes further DNA sequences coding for the same CDR3.

Both 60 Vbeta primers and 13 Jbeta primers went into the PCR. The method was immunoSEQ multiplex PCR; TCRdb's version includes in-frame clones alone and lacks a portion of them. Of approximately 220,000 clones listed, roughly 83% are singletons. This clonotype was obtained from a boy aged 2 to 9 in good health and CMV-seronegative. Sequencing input: PBMCs.

For the CDR3, the DNA is TGTGCCAGCAGCCCTAGCGGGGGAAACACCGGGGAGCTGTTTTTT. Protein: CASSPSGGNTGELFF. The chain uses TRBV7-6 and TRBJ2-2, with 10 bases aligning to TRBD2. This CDR3 has 15 amino acids. CDR1 is SGHVS and CDR2 is FNYEAQ in the germline V gene. V was clipped by 5 bases and J by 2 bases; unmatched bases: 2.